This T cell receptor (beta chain) was recorded in a study of cytomegalovirus exposure and HLA in healthy donors. Study-wide results and caveats: Through in vitro validation, a few CMV-associated chains were shown to be specific for CMV antigens. Most TCR sequences showed up rarely, but some public TCRs showed up in many donors.

The CDR3 has 14 amino acids. Germline assignment: CDR1 SNHLY and CDR2 FYNNEI. V lost 4 bases, J lost 1 base, and 8 bases lay in between. Using immunoSEQ multiplex PCR, the repertoire was profiled, and TCRdb retains in-frame clones only, with some absent. The sample lists more than 75,000 clones, around 94% occurring once. To note about this clone: The target antigen is unknown.

This TCR came from a young man in good health and CMV-seronegative. Sequenced: PBMCs. This chain joins TRBV2 and TRBJ1-5, with no clear D. The CDR3 sequence: CASSVKRSNQPQHF. In DNA form, the CDR3 reads TGTGCCAGCAGTGTAAAGCGGAGCAATCAGCCCCAGCATTTT.